This T cell receptor (beta chain) stems from a study of a mutant IDH1 vaccine in newly diagnosed glioma. Study in general: Initiation of the vaccine course occurred 4-6 weeks after radiotherapy alone, or alongside temozolomide cycles. Study-wide results and limits: Across multiple MHC alleles, 80% to 95% of patients had vaccine-induced responses. Pseudoprogression seemingly bore no relation to changes in top peripheral T cell clonotypes.

The table came from immunoSEQ multiplex PCR; TCRdb's copy has only in-frame clones and leaves some out. The sample consists of some 130,000 clones, around 77% of them appearing once. Of note for this clone: As yet, its antigen is unknown.

This sample's time point: week 11, during vaccination. Doses comprised 300 ug of mutant IDH1 20-mer peptide each, plus topical imiquimod. There were new WHO grade 3 or 4 astrocytomas in the donors, and these were IDH1-mutant and ATRX-lost. This CDR3 region has 16 residues. J lost 3 bases, V lost 1 base, and 6 bases had no gene match. Per germline, CDR1 LNHNV and CDR2 YYDKDF (reference sequence). The genes are TRBV15 and TRBJ2-3; the match to TRBD2 covers 8 bases. The sample in question was PBMCs, obtained from a glioma patient whose treatment included an IDH1 peptide vaccine. This sequence was found in a man aged 35 to 55 with glioma. DNA of the CDR3: TGTGCCACCAGCAGAGGACGGGGGGGCCGGACAGATACGCAGTATTTT. The encoded protein is CATSRGRGGRTDTQYF.